The 7 T cell receptor beta chains given below trace back to one sample, sequenced in a study of blood T cell repertoires in COVID-19. Repertoires were generated with immunoSEQ multiplex PCR, while TCRdb's copy carries only in-frame clones and drops some. The sample lists about 170,000 clones; around four fifths were seen once. The material sequenced was peripheral blood. The receptor source for this set is a woman between 65 and 79 years old who had recovered from COVID-19.

V usage is TRBV3-1 (or the pseudogene TRBV3-2) and J usage is TRBJ2-7, with 8 nucleotides matching TRBD1. V was pared by 4 bases and J by 5 bases, with 10 bases of the junction left unmatched. CDR3 length: 15 amino acids. Germline CDR1 and CDR2: LGHDT and YNNKEL (reference sequence). This CDR3 is CASSPRGRGPHEQYF. Written as DNA, the CDR3 is TGTGCCAGCAGCCCCCGGGGCAGGGGGCCGCACGAGCAGTACTTC.

The chain couples TRBV28 to TRBJ1-1; D is perhaps TRBD1 (5 bases). Looked up from germline, CDR1 is MDHEN and CDR2 is SYDVKM. Trimming took off 7 bases at V and 4 bases at J, with 16 bases between the two ends. The CDR3 is 14 amino acids. The CDR3 loop is CASTSRGEATEAFF. Here the CDR3 DNA reads TGTGCCAGCACCAGTCGGGGGGAGGCCACTGAAGCTTTCTTT.

This clone has more than one count but fewer than ten. V gene TRBV7-9 combines with J gene TRBJ2-5, with TRBD2 matching over 13 bases. Trimming took 3 bases from V and 5 from J; bases not matched to a gene: 9. Germline V gives CDR1 SEHNR, CDR2 FQNEAQ (reference sequence). The CDR3 consists of 17 residues. The CDR3 DNA reads as TGTGCCAGCAGCTTCCTGGGACTAGCGGGGTCTGGGGAGACCCAGTACTTC. Translating gives CASSFLGLAGSGETQYF.

The chain has TRBV19 and TRBJ2-1; D perhaps matches TRBD2 (5 bases). CDR3 length equals 12 residues. The germline gives CDR1 LNHDA, CDR2 SQIVND (reference sequence). Trimming took off 0 bases at V and 10 bases at J, with 7 bases between the two ends. The CDR3 sequence is CASSIERGEQFF. The CDR3 DNA reads as TGTGCCAGTAGTATAGAAAGAGGGGAGCAGTTCTTC.

The rearrangement joins TRBV29-1 to TRBJ1-2, with a tentative D call TRBD1 (6 bases). The CDR3 has 14 residues. Looked up from germline, CDR1 is SQVTM and CDR2 is ANQGSEA. V lost 4 bases and J 1 base, leaving 13 bases between the germline ends. The CDR3 reads CSVVGQPNNYGYTF. The CDR3 DNA sequence: TGCAGCGTTGTAGGACAGCCTAATAACTATGGCTACACCTTC.

The chain has TRBV7-9 and TRBJ1-4; TRBD1 matches 11 bases. The germline V gene has CDR1 SEHNR and CDR2 FQNEAQ (reference sequence). CDR3 length: 14 residues. V lost 6 bases to trimming and J lost 7 bases; unmatched junction nucleotides: 4. The DNA for the CDR3 is TGTGCCAGCAGTCACGGGACAGGGGGTGAAAAACTGTTTTTT. Protein: CASSHGTGGEKLFF.

The J gene is TRBJ1-2, the V gene TRBV7-9; 7 nucleotides align to TRBD1. The germline V gene has CDR1 SEHNR and CDR2 FQNEAQ (reference sequence). The V gene end was trimmed by 5 bases and the J gene end by 2 bases; junction bases not matched to a gene: 2. CDR3 length equals 13 residues. The CDR3, as DNA: TGTGCCAGCAGCCAGGGACAGAACTATGGCTACACCTTC. Translated: CASSQGQNYGYTF.